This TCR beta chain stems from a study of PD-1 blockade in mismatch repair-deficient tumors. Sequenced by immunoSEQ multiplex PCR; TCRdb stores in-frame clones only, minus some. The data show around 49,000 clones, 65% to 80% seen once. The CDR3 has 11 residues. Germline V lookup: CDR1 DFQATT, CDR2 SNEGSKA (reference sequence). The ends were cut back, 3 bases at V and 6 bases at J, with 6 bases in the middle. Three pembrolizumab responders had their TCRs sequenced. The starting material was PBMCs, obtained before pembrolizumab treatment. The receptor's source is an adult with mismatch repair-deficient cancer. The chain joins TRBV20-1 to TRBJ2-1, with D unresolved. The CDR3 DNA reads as TGCAGTGCTAGGGCCGGCAATGAGCAGTTCTTC. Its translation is CSARAGNEQFF.